Each of the 27 T cell receptor beta chains below was sequenced from the same sample in a study of human T cells and chemical hapten exposure. Time point meaning: pre-sensitization, week 0. Treatment meaning: therapeutic diphenylcyclopropenone sensitization with weekly scalp DPC. MiXCR was run by TCRdb on the RACE reads, yielding one entry per CDR3 protein. The sample consists of 200,000 to 300,000 distinct CDR3 sequences, about 8.6% of them appearing once. Sequencing was performed on whole blood, taken in connection with sensitization to the hapten diphenylcyclopropenone (DPC). The receptors derive from a woman in her thirties or forties with alopecia areata. Some clones in this sample may be carry-over from other donors' samples.

Details on this clonotype: This may arise from a read error, as a much more abundant clone is one base away. The V call is TRBV7-9, the J call TRBJ2-4; the match to TRBD2 covers 9 bases. Germline V CDR1 and CDR2: SEHNR, FQNEAQ (reference sequence). The CDR3 is 15 residues long. CDR3: CANSGGKASKNIQYF. For the CDR3, the DNA is TGTGCCAACAGCGGGGGGAAAGCGTCCAAAAACATTCAGTACTTC.

In this sample, this clonotype turned up many times. The rearrangement joins TRBV28 to TRBJ2-7, with D possibly being TRBD1 or TRBD2 (7 bases each). Looked up from germline, CDR1 is MDHEN and CDR2 is SYDVKM. There are 15 residues in the CDR3. V was pared by 2 bases and J by 6 bases, with 17 bases between. CDR3 amino acids: CASSLAGDREPEQYF. For the CDR3, the DNA is TGTGCCAGCAGTTTAGCGGGGGACAGAGAACCCGAGCAGTACTTC. Complete variable domain (other parts from reference TRBV28 and TRBJ2-7): DVKVTQSSRYLVKRTGEKVFLECVQDMDHENMFWYRQDPGLGLRLIYFSYDVKMKEKGDIPEGYSVSREKKERFSLILESASTNQTSMYLCASSLAGDREPEQYFGPGTRLTVT.

The CDR3 sequence is CASSQGLAGSLEYF. The CDR3 DNA sequence: TGTGCCAGCAGCCAGGGACTAGCGGGGAGTCTGGAGTACTTC. The chain recombines TRBV11-2 with TRBJ2-7; TRBD2 aligns across 13 bases. The J segment lost 11 bases and the V segment lost 5 bases, leaving 9 bases of the junction unmatched. CDR3 length: 14 amino acids. Germline V CDR1 and CDR2: SGHAT, FQNNGV.

In this sample, this clonotype turned up many times. The J gene is TRBJ2-1, the V gene TRBV28, with a tentative D call TRBD2 (6 bases). Per the germline V gene, CDR1 is MDHEN and CDR2 is SYDVKM. The V end lost 7 bases, the J end lost 0 bases, and 10 bases lay between the germline ends. The CDR3 contains 14 residues. The CDR3 here is CASKGGTSYNEQFF. Written as DNA, the CDR3 is TGTGCCAGCAAGGGCGGGACCTCCTACAATGAGCAGTTCTTC.

This clonotype was seen a handful of times. The chain carries TRBV6-2 or TRBV6-3 and TRBJ2-1; the D call may be TRBD1 or TRBD2 (5 bases each). Germline loops: CDR1 MNHEY, CDR2 SVGEGT. V was trimmed by 2 bases and J by 7 bases, leaving 9 bases between them. There are 13 residues in the CDR3. The CDR3 DNA follows: TGTGCCAGCAGTTACCTCAGGGAGAATGAGCAGTTCTTC. This translates into CASSYLRENEQFF.

This clonotype was observed a few times. The chain joins TRBV27 to TRBJ2-1; TRBD1 matches at 7 bases. Germline V gene data show CDR1 as MNHEY and CDR2 as SMNVEV (reference sequence). There are 14 residues in the CDR3. V lost 5 bases to trimming and J lost 4 bases; unmatched junction nucleotides: 5. The CDR3, as DNA: TGTGCCAGCAGTATACAGGGGTTTTACAATGAGCAGTTCTTC. Translated, it gives CASSIQGFYNEQFF.

This clonotype was recorded a few times. The gene calls are TRBV7-2 and TRBJ2-7; 10 positions agree with TRBD2. J was trimmed by 7 bases and V by 5 bases; bases with no gene match: 5. From germline, CDR1 is SGHTA and CDR2 FQGNSA. The CDR3 has 13 residues. The CDR3 bases are TGTGCCAGCAGCCTGAAGCGGGGGGGAGAGCAGTACTTC. Amino acids: CASSLKRGGEQYF.

The CDR3: CASRDLAESSYEQYF. The CDR3 nucleotides are TGTGCCAGCAGAGACCTAGCGGAGAGCTCCTACGAGCAGTACTTC. The gene calls are TRBV27 and TRBJ2-7; 7 bases are a match to TRBD2. The CDR3 sequence is 15 residues long. CDR1 and CDR2 from the germline V gene are MNHEY and SMNVEV (reference sequence). V was clipped by 6 bases and J by 0 bases; unmatched bases: 8.

This clonotype was found a few times. The chain carries TRBV6-2 or TRBV6-3 and TRBJ2-1; D is undetermined. Per germline, CDR1 MNHEY and CDR2 SVGEGT. The germline V and J ends were trimmed by 6 bases and 10 bases, with 19 bases remaining between them. This CDR3 is built from 14 residues. This CDR3 is CASRKNSFFVEQFF. Written as DNA, the CDR3 is TGTGCCAGCAGAAAGAATAGCTTTTTCGTAGAGCAGTTCTTC.

This clonotype was seen a few times. The rearrangement joins TRBV28 to TRBJ2-1, with 14 bases identical to TRBD2. With 7 bases clipped from V and 6 bases from J, the junction kept 8 bases outside the gene matches. CDR3 length: 16 amino acids. CDR1 and CDR2 (germline): MDHEN, SYDVKM. This CDR3 is CASTDPGLAGGNEQFF. The CDR3 nucleotides read TGTGCCAGCACTGACCCCGGACTAGCGGGAGGCAATGAGCAGTTCTTC.

This clonotype was observed a few times. The V gene is TRBV12-3 or TRBV12-4, the J gene TRBJ2-1; TRBD1 agrees at 9 bases. The CDR3 contains 15 residues. The V and J ends lost 1 base and 9 bases, in that order; junction bases with no gene match: 7. Written as DNA, the CDR3 is TGTGCCAGCAGTTTAGGGGGGACAGGGTTTAGTGAGCAGTTCTTC. Translated: CASSLGGTGFSEQFF.

The table lists this clonotype with many counts. This chain uses TRBV5-8 with TRBJ1-6; tentatively, D is TRBD1 (6 bases). V lost 3 bases and J lost 7, with 14 bases in between. The CDR3 covers 15 residues. CDR1 and CDR2 from the germline V gene are SGHTS and YDEGEE. CDR3 in amino acids: CASSYQDSRNSPLHF. CDR3 coding DNA: TGTGCCAGCAGCTACCAGGACAGTAGGAATTCACCCCTCCACTTT. The full variable domain, its missing parts supplied by reference TRBV5-8 and TRBJ1-6, is EAGVTQSPTHLIKTRGQQATLRCSPISGHTSVYWYQQALGLGLQFLLWYDEGEERNRGNFPPRFSGRQFPNYSSELNVNALELEDSALYLCASSYQDSRNSPLHFGNGTRLTVT.

The table lists this clonotype with a few counts. The chain is built from TRBV28 and TRBJ2-7; the D gene is possibly TRBD1 (6 bases). Germline lookup yields CDR1 MDHEN and CDR2 SYDVKM. The CDR3 spans 15 residues. Trimming left V 6 bases short and J 0 bases short, with 15 bases between. CDR3 amino acids: CASRTLDRTSYEQYF. The CDR3 region has the DNA TGTGCCAGCAGGACATTGGACAGAACCTCCTACGAGCAGTACTTC.

The chain employs TRBV28 and TRBJ1-6; 7 nucleotides agree with TRBD1. Germline CDR1 MDHEN, CDR2 SYDVKM. This CDR3 has 15 amino acids. V lost 7 bases and J lost 9; bases outside the gene matches: 12. The CDR3 loop is CASILGGTEGSPLHF. CDR3 in DNA: TGTGCCAGCATCCTCGGAGGGACAGAGGGTTCACCCCTCCACTTT. The full variable domain, rest sourced from reference TRBV28 and TRBJ1-6, is DVKVTQSSRYLVKRTGEKVFLECVQDMDHENMFWYRQDPGLGLRLIYFSYDVKMKEKGDIPEGYSVSREKKERFSLILESASTNQTSMYLCASILGGTEGSPLHFGNGTRLTVT.

This clonotype showed up many times. Written as DNA, the CDR3 is TGTGCCATCAGTGAGTCAGGACAGGGCTACGAGCAGTACTTC. This codes for CAISESGQGYEQYF. This chain joins TRBV10-3 and TRBJ2-7; 8 nucleotides match TRBD1. The junction had 1 base not matched to a gene; V was cut back by 0 bases and J by 3 bases. Germline V CDR1 and CDR2: ENHRY, SYGVKD. The CDR3 runs to 14 residues.

This rearrangement joins TRBV29-1 to TRBJ2-3; 8 nucleotides align to TRBD2. The CDR3 length is 14 residues. Germline V gene sequence: CDR1 SQVTM, CDR2 ANQGSEA. V gave up 6 bases and J gave up 0 bases; unmatched junction bases: 5. CDR3 in amino acids: CSVLPSGSTDTQYF. The CDR3 DNA is TGCAGCGTGTTACCTAGCGGGAGCACAGATACGCAGTATTTT.

This clonotype was counted a few times. V is TRBV11-2 and J is TRBJ2-1; maybe TRBD1 (7 bases). This CDR3 has 15 residues. Trimming cost V 1 base and J 5 bases, with 12 bases left between them. Germline assignment: CDR1 SGHAT and CDR2 FQNNGV. CDR3 nucleotide sequence: TGTGCCAGCAGCTTAGCGCCCAGGGGGGACAATGAGCAGTTCTTC. This gives the protein CASSLAPRGDNEQFF.

The J gene is TRBJ2-5, the V gene TRBV19; the match to TRBD2 covers 14 bases. CDR3 length equals 16 residues. V lost 5 bases and J lost 1; bases outside the gene matches: 3. The germline V gene has CDR1 LNHDA and CDR2 SQIVND (reference sequence). CDR3 protein: CASSRTSGGIQETQYF. The CDR3 DNA follows: TGTGCCAGTAGTCGGACTAGCGGGGGGATCCAAGAGACCCAGTACTTC. Full variable domain (rest looked up from reference TRBV19 and TRBJ2-5): DGGITQSPKYLFRKEGQNVTLSCEQNLNHDAMYWYRQDPGQGLRLIYYSQIVNDFQKGDIAEGYSVSREKKESFPLTVTSAQKNPTAFYLCASSRTSGGIQETQYFGPGTRLLVL.

In its sample, this clonotype was seen many times. The gene calls are TRBV9 and TRBJ2-2; possible D gene TRBD1, 6 bases. CDR1 and CDR2 from the germline V gene are SGDLS and YYNGEE. V was trimmed by 0 bases and J by 6 bases, leaving 15 bases between them. This CDR3 is 16 amino acids long. CDR3 in amino acids: CASSVDRERGAGELFF. In DNA, the CDR3 is TGTGCCAGCAGCGTAGACAGGGAAAGAGGAGCCGGGGAGCTGTTTTTT.

The chain combines TRBV4-2 with TRBJ2-1, with 13 bases fitting TRBD2. Per germline, CDR1 LGHNA and CDR2 YNFKEQ. Trimming cost V 3 bases and J 0 bases; bases outside gene matches: 5. This CDR3 has 18 amino acids. CDR3 nucleotide sequence: TGTGCCAGCAGCCAGGGGACTAGCGGGATTAGCTCCTACAATGAGCAGTTCTTC. Translation gives CASSQGTSGISSYNEQFF.

Regarding this clonotype: The junction differs from germline at one of its ends, possibly a read error. V gene TRBV5-1 combines with J gene TRBJ2-3, with 7 bases aligning to TRBD1. The V gene's germline CDR1 is SGHRS and CDR2 YFSETQ. CDR3 length: 15 amino acids. The CDR3 sequence is CASSLTGISTDTQYF. CDR3 sequence (DNA): TGTGCCAGCAGTTTGACAGGGATTAGCACAGATACGCAGTATTTT.

CDR3 sequence reads: CSVRGMNTEAFF. In nucleotides, the CDR3 is TGCAGTGTCAGGGGAATGAACACTGAAGCTTTCTTT. The gene calls are TRBV29-1 and TRBJ1-1; weak D call: TRBD1 (6 bases). The CDR3 is 12 amino acids. The germline gives CDR1 SQVTM, CDR2 ANQGSEA.

V gene TRBV5-1 combines with J gene TRBJ2-2; 7 nucleotides align to TRBD1. With V trimmed by 4 bases and J by 0 bases, 3 bases remained unmatched. From germline, CDR1 is SGHRS and CDR2 YFSETQ. This CDR3 has 15 amino acids. The CDR3, as DNA: TGCGCCAGCAGCGTAGGGACAGCGAACACCGGGGAGCTGTTTTTT. Translated: CASSVGTANTGELFF.

This clonotype was observed a few times. The V and J genes are TRBV21-1 and TRBJ2-7; the DNA was not used to check the table's D call, TRBD1. TRBV21-1 is a pseudogene segment. The CDR3 is made up of 15 amino acids. CDR3 sequence: CASSTARRENYEQYF. The DNA of the CDR3 is TGTGCCAGCAGCACAGCCCGCAGGGAAAACTACGAGCAGTACTTC.

This sequence joins TRBV7-9 and TRBJ1-2; no firm D call. The ends were cut back, 5 bases at V and 4 bases at J, with 17 bases in the middle. This CDR3 comprises 15 residues. CDR1 and CDR2 (germline): SEHNR, FQNEAQ (reference sequence). The DNA of the CDR3 is TGTGCCAGCAGCCCGCTCGTGAGGGCTACCTATGGCTACACCTTC. This codes for CASSPLVRATYGYTF. Full variable domain (remainder filled in from reference TRBV7-9 and TRBJ1-2): DTGVSQNPRHKITKRGQNVTFRCDPISEHNRLYWYRQTLGQGPEFLTYFQNEAQLEKSRLLSDRFSAERPKGSFSTLEIQRTEQGDSAMYLCASSPLVRATYGYTFGSGTRLTVV.

CDR3 sequence reads: CASSYQPLSGANVLTF. CDR3 DNA: TGTGCCAGCAGTTACCAACCCCTCTCTGGGGCCAACGTCCTGACTTTC. The chain carries TRBV6-5 and TRBJ2-6; no reliable D call. The CDR3 runs to 16 residues. CDR1 MNHEY and CDR2 SVGAGI come from the germline V gene. Trimming removed 2 bases at V and 0 bases at J, with 8 bases between.

The chain is built from TRBV6-1 and TRBJ1-4, with TRBD1 matching over 11 bases. Per the germline V gene, CDR1 is MNHNS and CDR2 is SASEGT. This CDR3 is 17 amino acids long. The V gene end was trimmed by 1 base and the J gene end by 7 bases; junction bases not matched to a gene: 8. CDR3 in amino acids: CASSEELGGTGGEKLFF. The CDR3 nucleotides read TGTGCCAGCAGTGAAGAGTTGGGAGGGACAGGGGGTGAAAAACTGTTTTTT.